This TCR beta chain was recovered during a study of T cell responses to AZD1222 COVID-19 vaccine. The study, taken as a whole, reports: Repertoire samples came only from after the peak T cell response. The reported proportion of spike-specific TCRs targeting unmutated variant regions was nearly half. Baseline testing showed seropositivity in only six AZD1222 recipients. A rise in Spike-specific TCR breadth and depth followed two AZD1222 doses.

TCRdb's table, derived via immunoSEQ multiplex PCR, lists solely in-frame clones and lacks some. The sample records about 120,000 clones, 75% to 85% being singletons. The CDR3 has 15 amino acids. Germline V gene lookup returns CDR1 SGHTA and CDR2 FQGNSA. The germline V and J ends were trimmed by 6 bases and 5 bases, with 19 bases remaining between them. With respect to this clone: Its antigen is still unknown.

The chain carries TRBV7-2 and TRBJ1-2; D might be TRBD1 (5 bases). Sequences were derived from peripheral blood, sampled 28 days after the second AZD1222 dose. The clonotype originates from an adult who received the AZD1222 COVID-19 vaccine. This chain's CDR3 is CASRVYEGLTYGYTF. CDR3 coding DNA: TGTGCCAGCAGAGTCTATGAGGGGCTGACTTATGGCTACACCTTC.